One and the same sample provided the 23 T cell receptor beta chains below, sequenced in a study of blood T cells in healthy people across ages (dated by TCRdb to between 2014 and 2017). Library preparation employed 5' RACE. Reads for this sample came from an Illumina HiSeq 2500. The second PCR ran for roughly 6 to 11 cycles and used a J-beta primer mix along with a sample-barcoded 5' primer. TCRdb reran the public reads through fastp at Q25 and MiXCR, keeping productive beta chains. Merged by CDR3 protein, the rows form single entries marked with the most common genes and DNA. The table for this sample lists approximately 1,000,000 distinct CDR3 sequences; less than 45% of them were counted only once. The ten largest clones take up 10% to 15% of the sample. Specimen: blood. These receptor sequences come from a man aged 18 to 30 in good health.

The chain uses TRBV29-1 and TRBJ2-5; D gene uncertain. The ends were cut back, 6 bases at V and 5 bases at J, with 10 bases in the middle. CDR1 SQVTM and CDR2 ANQGSEA come from the germline V gene. The CDR3 covers 11 residues. CDR3 bases: TGCAGCGTGCCCGTCGGGGAGACCCAGTACTTC. Encoded protein: CSVPVGETQYF.

V is TRBV6-1 and J is TRBJ2-7; no clear D. The CDR3 extends over 11 amino acids. Germline V gene lookup returns CDR1 MNHNS and CDR2 SASEGT. Deletions cut 8 bases from V and 2 bases from J, with 7 bases between. CDR3: CASQETYEQYF. The CDR3 nucleotides read TGTGCCAGCCAGGAGACCTACGAGCAGTACTTC.

V gene TRBV6-1 combines with J gene TRBJ1-1; the D is unclear. Germline CDR1 MNHNS, CDR2 SASEGT. Trimming took 11 bases from V and 0 from J, leaving 13 bases between them. The CDR3 loop spans 13 amino acids. The CDR3 DNA is TGTGCCGTCAGGCTTTCGTTGAACACTGAAGCTTTCTTT. It translates to CAVRLSLNTEAFF.

The chain links TRBV4-1 to TRBJ2-1; 7 nucleotides line up with TRBD1. The assigned J gene may be wrong: the sequence end matches TRBJ2-7 better. The CDR3 covers 16 residues. Germline CDR1 and CDR2: MGHRA and YSYEKL. CDR3 coding DNA: TGCGCCAGCAGCCGGGGACAGTCCGGTTCCTACAATGAGCAGTACTTC. Protein product: CASSRGQSGSYNEQYF.

This clonotype has more than one count but fewer than ten. The chain employs TRBV20-1 and TRBJ1-1; D is unclear. The CDR3 has 14 residues. Trimming removed 0 bases at V and 1 base at J, with 9 bases between. Germline V lookup: CDR1 DFQATT, CDR2 SNEGSKA (reference sequence). CDR3 bases: TGCAGTGCTAGAGATCAGTGGCAGAACACTGAAGCTTTCTTT. It translates to CSARDQWQNTEAFF.

This clonotype was seen a handful of times. The chain combines TRBV3-1 with TRBJ1-2; possibly TRBD1 for D (5 bases). The CDR3 contains 17 residues. CDR1 and CDR2 (germline): LGHDT, YNNKEL (reference sequence). Trimming shortened V by 0 bases and J by 4 bases, and 18 bases separated the two germline ends. CDR3 nucleotides: TGTGCCAGCAGCCAAGATGGATGGGGGTTGGGGCTCTATGGCTACACCTTC. Translating it yields CASSQDGWGLGLYGYTF.

The chain uses TRBV6-4 and TRBJ1-1, with D possibly TRBD1 on 5 matching bases. Germline assignment: CDR1 MRHNA and CDR2 SNTAGT. V was trimmed by 0 bases and J by 6 bases, leaving 14 bases between them. This CDR3 is built from 15 residues. CDR3 coding DNA: TGTGCCAGCAGTGACTCGAGTGGGGGGATGGCTGAAGCTTTCTTT. Translating gives CASSDSSGGMAEAFF.

Of note for this clonotype: Germline and junction disagree at one end, which may indicate a read error. The chain is built from TRBV12-3 or TRBV12-4 and TRBJ1-3; 8 nucleotides match TRBD1. The CDR3 is 15 residues long. The CDR3 sequence is CASTPDRVLGTTIYF. The DNA for the CDR3 is TGTGCCAGCACCCCGGACAGGGTGCTAGGAACCACCATATATTTT.

This sequence joins TRBV20-1 and TRBJ1-1, with D tentatively TRBD1 (5 bases). Germline V lookup: CDR1 DFQATT, CDR2 SNEGSKA (reference sequence). Trimming removed 1 base from V and 1 base from J, with 10 bases in between. This CDR3 contains 14 residues. The CDR3 reads CSARGGGPNTEAFF. The CDR3 nucleotides are TGCAGTGCTAGAGGGGGCGGTCCGAACACTGAAGCTTTCTTT.

V usage is TRBV27 and J usage is TRBJ2-1, with 8 nucleotides matching TRBD1. Trimming at V came to 7 bases and at J to 9 bases, leaving 11 bases not matched to a gene. Looked up from germline, CDR1 is MNHEY and CDR2 is SMNVEV (reference sequence). The CDR3 covers 14 residues. The CDR3 spells CASKTRDRWSEQFF. CDR3 nucleotide sequence: TGTGCCAGCAAAACCCGGGACAGGTGGAGTGAGCAGTTCTTC.

The rearrangement links TRBV25-1 to TRBJ1-3; tentative D call: TRBD1 (6 bases). The CDR3 sequence is 15 residues long. V was cut by 8 bases and J by 4 bases, with 18 bases left in between. Germline V gene data show CDR1 as MGHDK and CDR2 as SYGVNS. Here the CDR3 reads CASASFGGLGNTIYF. CDR3 DNA: TGTGCCAGCGCCTCCTTTGGGGGCTTAGGAAACACCATATATTTT.

The rearrangement uses TRBV13 and TRBJ2-7; 13 positions agree with TRBD2. V dropped 5 bases and J dropped 3; count of bases not matched to a gene: 4. The CDR3 is 15 amino acids. Germline assignment: CDR1 PRHDT and CDR2 FYEKMQ (reference sequence). CDR3 region: CASSRLAGGLYEQYF. The CDR3 bases are TGTGCCAGCAGCCGACTAGCGGGGGGACTCTACGAGCAGTACTTC.

The chain employs TRBV20-1 and TRBJ2-5; D perhaps matches TRBD2 (6 bases). The V end lost 0 bases, the J end lost 11 bases, and 25 bases lay between the germline ends. Germline-derived CDR1 and CDR2 are DFQATT and SNEGSKA (reference sequence). The CDR3 has 16 residues. The CDR3 is CSARDGLTRLFNEQYF. CDR3 DNA sequence: TGCAGTGCTAGAGATGGTTTGACTAGATTATTTAATGAGCAGTACTTC.

The chain joins TRBV9 to TRBJ1-2; D is uncertain. The V gene's germline CDR1 is SGDLS and CDR2 YYNGEE. V lost 3 bases to trimming and J lost 4 bases, with 7 bases between them. This CDR3 has 12 residues. The CDR3 is CASSALAYGYTF. The CDR3 coding sequence is TGTGCCAGCAGCGCACTTGCCTATGGCTACACCTTC.

The V gene is TRBV7-2, the J gene TRBJ1-2, with D maybe TRBD1 (5 bases). Germline values: CDR1 SGHTA, CDR2 FQGNSA. The CDR3 totals 14 residues. V gave up 1 base and J gave up 1 base, with 7 bases separating them. This CDR3 reads CASSLEQVNYGYTF. CDR3 coding DNA: TGTGCCAGCAGCTTAGAACAGGTTAACTATGGCTACACCTTC. The full variable domain, rest sourced from reference TRBV7-2 and TRBJ1-2, is GAGVSQSPSNKVTEKGKDVELRCDPISGHTALYWYRQSLGQGLEFLIYFQGNSAPDKSGLPSDRFSAERTGGSVSTLTIQRTQQEDSAVYLCASSLEQVNYGYTFGSGTRLTVV.

In the case of this clonotype: This could be a read error, since a much larger clone is one nucleotide away. The chain has TRBV10-3 and TRBJ2-1, with 7 positions matching TRBD1. This CDR3 has 16 amino acids. Germline trimming cut 4 bases from V and 4 bases from J; bases unmatched to any gene: 10. Per germline, CDR1 ENHRY and CDR2 SYGVKD. The CDR3 DNA reads as TGTGCCATCAGTGGAGAGTGGGACAGAGAATACAATGAGCAGTTCTTC. Translation: CAISGEWDREYNEQFF.

This sequence joins TRBV12-3 or TRBV12-4 and TRBJ1-2; the match to TRBD1 covers 8 bases. V was pared by 3 bases and J by 4 bases, with 7 bases of the junction left unmatched. The length of the CDR3 is 15 residues. The DNA of the CDR3 is TGTGCCAGCAGTTTCCCATCAGGGGGCGGCTATGGCTACACCTTC. Its translation is CASSFPSGGGYGYTF.

Of note for this clonotype: A much larger clone differs by one base, so this may be a read error. The gene calls are TRBV7-2 and TRBJ2-5; D is unclear. V lost 0 bases and J 11 bases, leaving 19 bases between the germline ends. This CDR3 spans 15 amino acids. The germline V gene has CDR1 SGHTA and CDR2 FQGNSA. Here the CDR3 reads CASSLAALSYNEQYF. The CDR3 nucleotides are TGTGCCAGCAGCTTAGCGGCACTTAGCTACAATGAGCAGTACTTC. Full variable domain (outside the CDR3, taken from reference TRBV7-2 and TRBJ2-5): GAGVSQSPSNKVTEKGKDVELRCDPISGHTALYWYRQSLGQGLEFLIYFQGNSAPDKSGLPSDRFSAERTGGSVSTLTIQRTQQEDSAVYLCASSLAALSYNEQYFGPGTRLLVL.

This clonotype was observed a handful of times. The chain couples TRBV20-1 to TRBJ1-5; D might be TRBD1 (5 bases). There are 16 residues in the CDR3. CDR1 DFQATT and CDR2 SNEGSKA come from the germline V gene (reference sequence). V was cut by 6 bases and J by 1 base, with 19 bases left in between. CDR3 nucleotide sequence: TGCAGTGCAGGGGCCGGGGGACTTGGGAGCAATCAGCCCCAGCATTTT. This encodes CSAGAGGLGSNQPQHF.

This clonotype has more than one count but fewer than ten. V gene TRBV9 combines with J gene TRBJ2-3; the D gene is possibly TRBD2 (6 bases). Germline lookup yields CDR1 SGDLS and CDR2 YYNGEE. This CDR3 has 14 residues. V gave up 0 bases and J gave up 3 bases, with 8 bases separating them. As DNA, the CDR3 is TGTGCCAGCAGCGTAGGGGACTTTACAGATACGCAGTATTTT. As protein: CASSVGDFTDTQYF.

The chain carries TRBV5-1 and TRBJ2-3; possibly TRBD1 for D (6 bases). The germline gives CDR1 SGHRS, CDR2 YFSETQ. V gave up 3 bases and J gave up 1 base, with 9 bases separating them. This CDR3 has 14 residues. For the CDR3, the DNA is TGCGCCAGCAGCTGGACAGCTGGCACAGATACGCAGTATTTT. Translation gives CASSWTAGTDTQYF. The entire variable domain, with the rest obtained from reference TRBV5-1 and TRBJ2-3, is as follows: KAGVTQTPRYLIKTRGQQVTLSCSPISGHRSVSWYQQTPGQGLQFLFEYFSETQRNKGNFPGRFSGRQFSNSRSEMNVSTLELGDSALYLCASSWTAGTDTQYFGPGTRLTVL.

The genes are TRBV28 and TRBJ1-5, with 9 bases lining up with TRBD1. The CDR3 contains 16 residues. CDR1 MDHEN and CDR2 SYDVKM come from the germline V gene. The J segment lost 0 bases and the V segment lost 5 bases, leaving 5 bases of the junction unmatched. The CDR3 reads CASSIQGANSNQPQHF. As DNA, the CDR3 is TGTGCCAGCAGTATACAGGGGGCCAATAGCAATCAGCCCCAGCATTTT.

This clonotype was counted between two and nine times. This chain joins TRBV20-1 and TRBJ2-7, with 7 positions matching TRBD2. Germline V gives CDR1 DFQATT, CDR2 SNEGSKA (reference sequence). The J segment lost 4 bases and the V segment lost 3 bases, leaving 9 bases of the junction unmatched. CDR3 length: 14 amino acids. The CDR3 bases are TGCAGTGCTAGCTCTCGGGGGGAAATTTACGAGCAGTACTTC. Encoded protein: CSASSRGEIYEQYF.